This entry is about one TCR beta chain. Its target is unknown. The read terminates 3 residues before the CDR3 end, so the remaining end is supplied by the germline J gene. The sample contains more than one DNA sequence encoding this CDR3. This entry belongs to a study of T cell clonality in common variable immunodeficiency. Study-wide results and limits: In common variable immunodeficiency, TCR beta chains reportedly carried fewer deletions and N-nucleotide insertions.

Trimming pared 0 bases from V and 10 bases from J, leaving 13 bases between. The length of the CDR3 is 15 residues. Germline V CDR1 and CDR2: SGHTA, FQGTGA. TCRdb's table, derived via immunoSEQ multiplex PCR, lists solely in-frame clones and lacks some. In total the sample includes roughly 52,000 clones, none of them seen once. The origin of this receptor is a person aged 18-70 years in good health. The chain is built from TRBV7-3 and TRBJ1-6, with D maybe TRBD1 (6 bases). The source material was peripheral blood mononuclear cells. The CDR3 here is CASSLTGGYESPLHF. The DNA read from the CDR3 is TGTGCCAGCAGCTTAACAGGGGGATACGAGTCACCC.